The T cell receptor beta chain under discussion was sequenced for a study of OX40 agonist ivuxolimab in advanced cancers. The overall study: Patients received ivuxolimab, an intravenous treatment, every 2 weeks at 0.01 to 10 mg/kg. Partial response was recorded in three patients: one hepatocellular carcinoma and two cutaneous melanoma cases.

Here immunoSEQ multiplex PCR was the method, and the copy in TCRdb shows in-frame clones only, minus some. This sample has around 47,000 clones, with about four fifths found just once. Germline loops: CDR1 SGDLS, CDR2 YYNGEE. The V and J ends lost 0 bases and 4 bases respectively, with 10 bases between them. The CDR3 totals 14 residues. Study-level findings and limits: Individuals who were partial responders at 0.1-3.0 mg/kg had clonal expansion that ranked among the lowest.

This clone was recorded only once. The antigen is not known. This chain connects TRBV9 to TRBJ1-1; D uncertain. This specimen was CD4+ or CD8+ T cells sorted from blood, taken in a trial of the OX40 agonist ivuxolimab. The source of this sequence is an adult with an advanced solid tumor such as melanoma, head and neck, liver or kidney cancer. This CDR3 is CASSVGSGITEAFF. The CDR3, as DNA: TGTGCCAGCAGCGTAGGGTCCGGGATCACTGAAGCTTTCTTT.